This is a list of T cell receptor beta chains from one sample in a study of CD8 T cells in ankylosing spondylitis. In TCRdb, the 5' RACE reads were re-called with MiXCR into one record per CDR3 protein. The sample carries about 220,000 distinct CDR3 sequences, 6% to 8% recorded once. Sequences were obtained from blood, either unsorted or a sorted T cell fraction (not recorded which). The source is a male donor with ankylosing spondylitis. The CDR3 runs from the conserved cysteine through the conserved F or W. D genes are given only for firm matches. Size is stated for part of the rows, as once, few or many counts, or as a class when the clone is expanded.

clone_size: many
v_call: TRBV11-1
j_call: TRBJ2-4
d_call: NA
cdr3_aa: CASSPIDPTGLAKNIQYF
cdr3_nt: TGTGCCAGCAGCCCGATCGACCCCACAGGGTTAGCCAAAAACATTCAGTACTTC

clone_size: many
v_call: TRBV20-1
j_call: TRBJ1-2
d_call: NA
cdr3_aa: CSARGRGYGYTF
cdr3_nt: TGCAGTGCTAGGGGCCGTGGATATGGCTACACCTTC

clone_size: many
v_call: TRBV7-9
j_call: TRBJ2-1
d_call: NA
cdr3_aa: CASSLLLNNNEQFF
cdr3_nt: TGTGCCAGCAGCTTACTCTTGAATAACAATGAGCAGTTCTTC

clone_size: few
v_call: TRBV28
j_call: TRBJ2-7
d_call: TRBD1
cdr3_aa: CASSPLRGRRHEQYF
cdr3_nt: TGTGCCAGCAGCCCTTTGAGGGGGCGCCGCCACGAGCAGTACTTC

clone_size: many
v_call: TRBV7-9
j_call: TRBJ2-3
d_call: NA
cdr3_aa: CASSFTENTIDPQYF
cdr3_nt: TGTGCCAGCAGTTTCACAGAGAACACGATCGATCCGCAGTATTTT

clone_size: many
v_call: TRBV18
j_call: TRBJ1-1
d_call: TRBD1
cdr3_aa: CASSPRQGVRTEAFF
cdr3_nt: TGTGCCAGCTCACCACGACAGGGGGTTCGGACTGAAGCTTTCTTT

clone_size: many
v_call: TRBV7-2
j_call: TRBJ2-7
d_call: NA
cdr3_aa: CASSFDLETYEQYF
cdr3_nt: TGTGCCAGCAGCTTTGATCTGGAGACCTACGAGCAGTACTTC

clone_size: many
v_call: TRBV10-3
j_call: TRBJ1-2
d_call: TRBD1
cdr3_aa: CAISEWTGTNYGYTF
cdr3_nt: TGTGCCATCAGTGAGTGGACAGGAACTAACTATGGCTACACCTTC

clone_size: many
v_call: TRBV12-3/TRBV12-4
j_call: TRBJ1-1
d_call: NA
cdr3_aa: CASRSGTLNTEAFF
cdr3_nt: TGTGCCAGCAGATCCGGGACCCTGAACACTGAAGCTTTCTTT

clone_size: many
v_call: TRBV29-1
j_call: TRBJ2-7
d_call: TRBD2
cdr3_aa: CSALADEQYF
cdr3_nt: TGCAGCGCCCTAGCGGACGAGCAGTACTTC

clone_size: NA
v_call: TRBV7-9
j_call: TRBJ2-5
d_call: NA
cdr3_aa: CAGRDLQETQYF
cdr3_nt: TGTGCCGGCCGGGACCTCCAAGAGACCCAGTACTTC

clone_size: many
v_call: TRBV7-2
j_call: TRBJ2-7
d_call: TRBD2
cdr3_aa: CASRVGGNEQYF
cdr3_nt: TGTGCCAGCAGGGTGGGAGGGAACGAGCAGTACTTC

clone_size: many
v_call: TRBV7-9
j_call: TRBJ2-5
d_call: NA
cdr3_aa: CASSSLGRGETQYF
cdr3_nt: TGTGCCAGCAGCTCCCTCGGGCGGGGAGAGACCCAGTACTTC

clone_size: few
v_call: TRBV4-3
j_call: TRBJ1-6
d_call: NA
cdr3_aa: CASSQDSRAQSPLHF
cdr3_nt: TGCGCCAGCAGCCAAGATAGCAGGGCCCAATCACCCCTCCACTTT

clone_size: few
v_call: TRBV21-1
j_call: TRBJ2-7
d_call: NA
cdr3_aa: CASSMGQKSSYEQYF
cdr3_nt: TGTGCCAGCAGCATGGGACAGAAGAGCTCCTACGAGCAGTACTTC

clone_size: few
v_call: TRBV6-1
j_call: TRBJ2-5
d_call: NA
cdr3_aa: CASSPTGLARQETQYF
cdr3_nt: TGTGCCAGCAGCCCTACAGGCCTAGCTCGGCAAGAGACCCAGTACTTC

clone_size: NA
v_call: TRBV13
j_call: TRBJ2-1
d_call: TRBD2
cdr3_aa: CASTLVGGVYNEQFF
cdr3_nt: TGTGCCAGCACTCTCGTCGGGGGGGTTTACAATGAGCAGTTCTTC

clone_size: many
v_call: TRBV4-1
j_call: TRBJ2-7
d_call: NA
cdr3_aa: CASSLRLGGTYEQYF
cdr3_nt: TGCGCCAGCAGCCTAAGGTTGGGAGGAACCTACGAGCAGTACTTC

clone_size: many
v_call: TRBV7-2
j_call: TRBJ1-2
d_call: NA
cdr3_aa: CASSLKVNYGYTF
cdr3_nt: TGTGCCAGCAGCTTAAAGGTGAACTATGGCTACACCTTC

clone_size: NA
v_call: TRBV27
j_call: TRBJ2-3
d_call: TRBD2
cdr3_aa: CASWPWTSGNTDTQYF
cdr3_nt: TGTGCCAGCTGGCCTTGGACTAGCGGGAACACAGATACGCAGTATTTT

clone_size: many
v_call: TRBV6-5
j_call: TRBJ1-5
d_call: NA
cdr3_aa: CASSYSKRINQPQHF
cdr3_nt: TGTGCCAGCAGTTACTCGAAACGGATCAATCAGCCCCAGCATTTT

clone_size: many
v_call: TRBV13
j_call: TRBJ2-1
d_call: TRBD2
cdr3_aa: CASSGLARDEQFF
cdr3_nt: TGTGCCAGCAGTGGACTAGCGAGAGATGAGCAGTTCTTC

clone_size: NA
v_call: TRBV7-9
j_call: TRBJ2-5
d_call: TRBD1
cdr3_aa: CASRPTRQGAWETQYF
cdr3_nt: TGTGCCAGCAGACCCACCCGACAGGGGGCGTGGGAGACCCAGTACTTC

clone_size: NA
v_call: TRBV30
j_call: TRBJ1-1
d_call: NA
cdr3_aa: CAWSVTPGEAFF
cdr3_nt: TGTGCCTGGAGTGTCACCCCTGGTGAAGCTTTCTTT

clone_size: many
v_call: TRBV29-1
j_call: TRBJ2-2
d_call: NA
cdr3_aa: CSASDNAGELFF
cdr3_nt: TGCAGCGCTTCCGACAACGCCGGGGAGCTGTTTTTT

clone_size: NA
v_call: TRBV13
j_call: TRBJ2-2
d_call: TRBD2
cdr3_aa: CASSSELTSGPRGELFF
cdr3_nt: TGTGCCAGCAGCTCAGAATTGACTAGCGGCCCTAGGGGGGAGCTGTTTTTT

clone_size: many
v_call: TRBV7-9
j_call: TRBJ1-1
d_call: NA
cdr3_aa: CASSFVALSAEAFF
cdr3_nt: TGTGCCAGCAGCTTTGTAGCTCTGAGCGCTGAAGCTTTCTTT